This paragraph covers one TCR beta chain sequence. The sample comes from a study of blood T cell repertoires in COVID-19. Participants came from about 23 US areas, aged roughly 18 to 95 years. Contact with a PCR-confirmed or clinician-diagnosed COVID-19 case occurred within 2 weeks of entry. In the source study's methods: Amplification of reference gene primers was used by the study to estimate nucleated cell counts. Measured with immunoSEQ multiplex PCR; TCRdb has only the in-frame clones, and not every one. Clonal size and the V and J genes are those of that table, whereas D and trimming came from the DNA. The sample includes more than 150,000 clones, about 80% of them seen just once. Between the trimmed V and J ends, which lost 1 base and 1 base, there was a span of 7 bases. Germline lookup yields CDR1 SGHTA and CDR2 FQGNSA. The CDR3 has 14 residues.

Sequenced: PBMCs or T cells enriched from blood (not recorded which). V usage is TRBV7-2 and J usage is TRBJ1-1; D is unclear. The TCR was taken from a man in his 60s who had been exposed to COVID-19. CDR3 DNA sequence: TGTGCCAGCAGCTTAGTGATGGCGAACACTGAAGCTTTCTTT. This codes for CASSLVMANTEAFF.